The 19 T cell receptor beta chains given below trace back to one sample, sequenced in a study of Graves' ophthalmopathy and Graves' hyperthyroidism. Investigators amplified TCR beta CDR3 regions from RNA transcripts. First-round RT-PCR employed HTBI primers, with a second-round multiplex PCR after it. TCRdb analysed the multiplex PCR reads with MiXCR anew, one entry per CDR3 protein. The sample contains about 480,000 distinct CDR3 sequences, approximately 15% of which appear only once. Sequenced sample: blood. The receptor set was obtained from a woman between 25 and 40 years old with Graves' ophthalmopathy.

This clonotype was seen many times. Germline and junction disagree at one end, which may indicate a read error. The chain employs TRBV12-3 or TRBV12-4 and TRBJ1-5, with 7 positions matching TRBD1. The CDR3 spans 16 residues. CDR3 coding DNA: TGTGCTAGCAGTTTTGCGACAGGGATGAGCAATCAGCCCCAGCATTTT. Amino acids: CASSFATGMSNQPQHF.

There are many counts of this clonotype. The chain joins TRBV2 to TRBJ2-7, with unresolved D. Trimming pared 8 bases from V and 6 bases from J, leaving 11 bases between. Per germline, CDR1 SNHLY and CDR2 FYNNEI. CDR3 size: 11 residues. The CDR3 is CASGTHSEQYF. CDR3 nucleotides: TGTGCCAGCGGAACACATAGCGAGCAGTACTTC.

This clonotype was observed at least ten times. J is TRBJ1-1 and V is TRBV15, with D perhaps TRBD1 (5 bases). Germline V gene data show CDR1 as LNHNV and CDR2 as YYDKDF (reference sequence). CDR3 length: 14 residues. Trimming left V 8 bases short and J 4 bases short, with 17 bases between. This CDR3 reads CATGLGGLGTEAFF. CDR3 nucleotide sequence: TGTGCCACCGGCCTGGGGGGGTTAGGCACTGAAGCTTTCTTT.

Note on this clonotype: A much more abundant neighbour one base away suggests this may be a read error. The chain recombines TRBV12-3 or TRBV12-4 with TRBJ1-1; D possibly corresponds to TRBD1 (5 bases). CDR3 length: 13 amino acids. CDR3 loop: CASSRRGRTEACF. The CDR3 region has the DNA TGTGCCAGCAGCCGCCGGGGACGCACTGAGGCTTGCTTT.

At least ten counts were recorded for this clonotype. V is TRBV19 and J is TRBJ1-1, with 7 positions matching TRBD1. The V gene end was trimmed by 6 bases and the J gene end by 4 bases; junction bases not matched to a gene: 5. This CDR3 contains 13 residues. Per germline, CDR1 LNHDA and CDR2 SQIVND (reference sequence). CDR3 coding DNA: TGTGCCAGTAGGACAGGGATGGGCACTGAAGCTTTCTTT. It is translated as CASRTGMGTEAFF.

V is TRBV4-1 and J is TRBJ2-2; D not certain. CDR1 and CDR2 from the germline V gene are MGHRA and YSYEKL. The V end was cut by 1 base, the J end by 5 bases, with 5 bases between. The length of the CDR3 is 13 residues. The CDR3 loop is CASSQAATGELFF. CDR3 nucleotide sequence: TGCGCCAGCAGCCAAGCAGCGACCGGGGAGCTGTTTTTT.

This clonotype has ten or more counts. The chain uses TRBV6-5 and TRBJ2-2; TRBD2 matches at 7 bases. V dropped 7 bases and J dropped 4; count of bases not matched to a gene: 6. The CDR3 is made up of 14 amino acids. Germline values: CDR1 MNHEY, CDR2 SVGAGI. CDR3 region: CASIRTGGTGELFF. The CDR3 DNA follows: TGTGCCAGCATCCGAACGGGGGGCACCGGGGAGCTGTTTTTT.

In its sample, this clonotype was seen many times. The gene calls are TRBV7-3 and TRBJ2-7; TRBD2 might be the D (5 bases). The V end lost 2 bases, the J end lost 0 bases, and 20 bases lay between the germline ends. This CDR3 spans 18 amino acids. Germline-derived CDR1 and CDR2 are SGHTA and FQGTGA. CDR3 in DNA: TGTGCCAGCAGCTTATTCCCTCGAGGGAAAAAAAGCTCCTACGAGCAGTACTTC. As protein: CASSLFPRGKKSSYEQYF.

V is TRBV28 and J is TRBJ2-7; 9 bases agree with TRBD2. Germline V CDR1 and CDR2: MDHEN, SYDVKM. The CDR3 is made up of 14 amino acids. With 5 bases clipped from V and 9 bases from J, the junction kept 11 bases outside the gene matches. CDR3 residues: CASSRGLAGLAQYF. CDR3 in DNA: TGTGCCAGCAGTAGAGGCCTAGCGGGGCTGGCGCAGTACTTC.

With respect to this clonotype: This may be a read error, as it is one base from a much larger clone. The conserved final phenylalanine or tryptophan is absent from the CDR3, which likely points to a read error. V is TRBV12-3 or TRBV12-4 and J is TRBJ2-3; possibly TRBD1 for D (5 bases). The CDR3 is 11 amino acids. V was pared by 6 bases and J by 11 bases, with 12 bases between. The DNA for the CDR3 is TGTGCCAGCAGAGAAGGGGTTTGGCAGTATTTG. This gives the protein CASREGVWQYL.

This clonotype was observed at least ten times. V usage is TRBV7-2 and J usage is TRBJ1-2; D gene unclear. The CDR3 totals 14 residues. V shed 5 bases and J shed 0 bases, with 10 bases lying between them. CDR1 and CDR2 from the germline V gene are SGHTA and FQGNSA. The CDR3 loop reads CASSPRTSNYGYTF. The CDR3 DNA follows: TGTGCCAGCAGCCCACGGACCTCTAACTATGGCTACACCTTC.

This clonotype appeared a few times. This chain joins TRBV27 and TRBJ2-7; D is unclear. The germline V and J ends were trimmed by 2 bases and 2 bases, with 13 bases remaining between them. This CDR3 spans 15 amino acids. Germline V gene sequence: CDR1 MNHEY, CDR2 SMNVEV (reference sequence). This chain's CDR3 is CASSLGGRVAYEQYF. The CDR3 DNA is TGTGCCAGCAGTTTAGGTGGTAGGGTGGCCTACGAGCAGTACTTC.

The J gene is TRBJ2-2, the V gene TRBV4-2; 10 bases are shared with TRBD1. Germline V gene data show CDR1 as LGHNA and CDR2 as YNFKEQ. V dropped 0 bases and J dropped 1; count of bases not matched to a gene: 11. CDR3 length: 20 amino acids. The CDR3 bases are TGTGCCAGCAGCCAAGATCTCCTGGACAGGGGGAAGGGGAACACCGGGGAGCTGTTTTTT. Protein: CASSQDLLDRGKGNTGELFF.

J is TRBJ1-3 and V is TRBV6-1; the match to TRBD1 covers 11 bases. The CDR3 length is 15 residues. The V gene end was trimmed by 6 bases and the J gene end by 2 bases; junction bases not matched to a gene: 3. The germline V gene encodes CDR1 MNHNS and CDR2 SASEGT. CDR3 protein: CASREDRGPGNTIYF. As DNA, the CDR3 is TGTGCCAGCAGGGAGGACAGGGGGCCTGGAAACACCATATATTTT.

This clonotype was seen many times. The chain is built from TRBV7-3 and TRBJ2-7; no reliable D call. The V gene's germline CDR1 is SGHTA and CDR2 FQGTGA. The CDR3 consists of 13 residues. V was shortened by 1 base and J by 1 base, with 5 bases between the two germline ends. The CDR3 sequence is CASSLMGSYEQYF. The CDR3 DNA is TGTGCCAGCAGCTTAATGGGGTCCTACGAGCAGTACTTC.

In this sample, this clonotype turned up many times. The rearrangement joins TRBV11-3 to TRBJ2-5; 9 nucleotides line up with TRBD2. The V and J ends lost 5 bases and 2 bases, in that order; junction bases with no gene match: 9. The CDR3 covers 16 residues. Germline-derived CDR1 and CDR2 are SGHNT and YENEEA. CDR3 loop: CASSPALAGLQETQYF. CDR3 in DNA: TGTGCCAGCAGCCCCGCCCTAGCGGGACTACAAGAGACCCAGTACTTC.

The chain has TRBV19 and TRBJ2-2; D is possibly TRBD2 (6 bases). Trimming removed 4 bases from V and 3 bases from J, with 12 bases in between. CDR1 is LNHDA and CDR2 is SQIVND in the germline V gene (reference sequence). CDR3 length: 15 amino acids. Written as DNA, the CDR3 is TGTGCCAGTAGTAGGGTACTAGCAGACACCGGGGAGCTGTTTTTT. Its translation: CASSRVLADTGELFF. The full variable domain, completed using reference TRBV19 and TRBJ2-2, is DGGITQSPKYLFRKEGQNVTLSCEQNLNHDAMYWYRQDPGQGLRLIYYSQIVNDFQKGDIAEGYSVSREKKESFPLTVTSAQKNPTAFYLCASSRVLADTGELFFGEGSRLTVL.

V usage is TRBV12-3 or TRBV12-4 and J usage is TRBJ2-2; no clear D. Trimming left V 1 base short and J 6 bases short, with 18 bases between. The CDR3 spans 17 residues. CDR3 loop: CASSLGGEWADPGELFF. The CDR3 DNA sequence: TGTGCCAGCAGTTTAGGAGGTGAATGGGCGGACCCCGGGGAGCTGTTTTTT.

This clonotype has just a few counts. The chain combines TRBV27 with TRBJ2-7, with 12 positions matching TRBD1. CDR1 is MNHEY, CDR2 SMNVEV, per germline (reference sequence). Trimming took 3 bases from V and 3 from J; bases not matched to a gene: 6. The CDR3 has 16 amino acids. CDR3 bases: TGTGCCAGCAGTTTCTCCGGGACAGGGGGCTTCTACGAGCAGTACTTC. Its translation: CASSFSGTGGFYEQYF.